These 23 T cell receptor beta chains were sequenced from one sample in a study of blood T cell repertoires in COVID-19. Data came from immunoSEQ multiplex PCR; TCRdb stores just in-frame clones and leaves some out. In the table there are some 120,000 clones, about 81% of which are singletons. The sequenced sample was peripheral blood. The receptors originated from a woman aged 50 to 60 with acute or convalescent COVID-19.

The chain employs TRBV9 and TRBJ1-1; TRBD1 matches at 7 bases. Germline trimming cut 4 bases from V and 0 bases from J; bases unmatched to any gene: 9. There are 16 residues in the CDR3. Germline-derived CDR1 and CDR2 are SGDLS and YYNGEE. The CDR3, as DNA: TGTGCCAGCAGCCCCCGTCCGGGACAGTTGAACACTGAAGCTTTCTTT. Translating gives CASSPRPGQLNTEAFF.

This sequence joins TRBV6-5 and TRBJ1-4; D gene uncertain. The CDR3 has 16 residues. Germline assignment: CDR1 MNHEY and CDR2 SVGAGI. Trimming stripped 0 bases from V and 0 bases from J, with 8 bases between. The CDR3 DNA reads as TGTGCCAGCAGTTACTCCAAACAAGCAACTAATGAAAAACTGTTTTTT. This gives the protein CASSYSKQATNEKLFF.

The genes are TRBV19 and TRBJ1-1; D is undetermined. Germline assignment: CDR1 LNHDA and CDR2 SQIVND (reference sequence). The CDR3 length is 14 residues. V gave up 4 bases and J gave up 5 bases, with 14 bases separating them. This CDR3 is CASSTTGIGTEAFF. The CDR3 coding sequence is TGTGCCAGTAGTACCACGGGGATAGGGACTGAAGCTTTCTTT.

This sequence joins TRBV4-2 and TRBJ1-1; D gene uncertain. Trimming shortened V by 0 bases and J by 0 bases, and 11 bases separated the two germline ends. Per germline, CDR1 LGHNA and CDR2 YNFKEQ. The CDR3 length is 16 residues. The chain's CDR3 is CASSQDGREMNTEAFF. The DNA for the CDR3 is TGTGCCAGCAGCCAAGATGGGAGGGAAATGAACACTGAAGCTTTCTTT.

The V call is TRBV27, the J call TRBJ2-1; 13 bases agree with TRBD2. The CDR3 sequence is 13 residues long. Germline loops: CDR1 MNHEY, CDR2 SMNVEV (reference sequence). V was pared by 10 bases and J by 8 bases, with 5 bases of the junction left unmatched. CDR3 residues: CATRTSGGYEQFF. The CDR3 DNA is TGTGCCACCCGGACTAGCGGGGGCTATGAGCAGTTCTTC.

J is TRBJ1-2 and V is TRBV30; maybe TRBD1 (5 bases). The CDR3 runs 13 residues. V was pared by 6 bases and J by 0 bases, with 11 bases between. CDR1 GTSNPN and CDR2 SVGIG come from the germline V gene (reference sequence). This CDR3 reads CACRTPPNYGYTF. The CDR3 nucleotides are TGTGCCTGCCGGACACCTCCTAACTATGGCTACACCTTC.

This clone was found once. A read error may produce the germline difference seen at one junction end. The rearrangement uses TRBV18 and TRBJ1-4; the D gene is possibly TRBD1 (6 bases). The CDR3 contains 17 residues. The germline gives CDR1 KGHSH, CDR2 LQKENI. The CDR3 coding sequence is TGTGCCAGCTCACCTTTTCAGGGGACGGAGGCTAATGGAAAACTGTTTTTT. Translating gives CASSPFQGTEANGKLFF.

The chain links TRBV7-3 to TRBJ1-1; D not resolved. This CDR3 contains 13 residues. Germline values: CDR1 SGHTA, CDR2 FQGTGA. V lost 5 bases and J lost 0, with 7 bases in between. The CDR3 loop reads CASSLDMNTEAFF. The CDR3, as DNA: TGTGCCAGCAGCCTTGACATGAACACTGAAGCTTTCTTT. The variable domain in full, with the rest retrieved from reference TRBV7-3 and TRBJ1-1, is GAGVSQTPSNKVTEKGKYVELRCDPISGHTALYWYRQSLGQGPEFLIYFQGTGAADDSGLPNDRFFAVRPEGSVSTLKIQRTERGDSAVYLCASSLDMNTEAFFGQGTRLTVV.

The CDR3 sequence is CASSVATGTSNEQFF. In DNA, the CDR3 is TGTGCCAGCAGCGTAGCTACCGGGACTAGCAATGAGCAGTTCTTC. This chain connects TRBV9 to TRBJ2-1; TRBD2 matches at 8 bases. Germline V gene data show CDR1 as SGDLS and CDR2 as YYNGEE. The CDR3 is 15 residues long. With 0 bases clipped from V and 6 bases from J, the junction kept 5 bases outside the gene matches.

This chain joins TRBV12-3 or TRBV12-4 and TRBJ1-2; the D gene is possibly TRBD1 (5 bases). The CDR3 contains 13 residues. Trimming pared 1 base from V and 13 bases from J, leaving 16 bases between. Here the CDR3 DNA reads TGTGCCAGCAGTTTAGGGACACCAAACACTTGCACCTTC. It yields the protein CASSLGTPNTCTF.

The CDR3 protein is CASSYREGTETQYF. CDR3 in DNA: TGTGCCAGCAGTTACAGGGAGGGCACTGAGACCCAGTACTTC. V gene TRBV6-5 combines with J gene TRBJ2-5, with 7 bases identical to TRBD2. CDR3 length: 14 amino acids. The J segment lost 5 bases and the V segment lost 2 bases, leaving 5 bases of the junction unmatched. Germline CDR1 and CDR2: MNHEY and SVGAGI.

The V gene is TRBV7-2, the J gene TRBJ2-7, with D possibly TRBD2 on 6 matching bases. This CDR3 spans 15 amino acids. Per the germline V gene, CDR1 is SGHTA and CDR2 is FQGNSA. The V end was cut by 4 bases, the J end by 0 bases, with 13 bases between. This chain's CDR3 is CASSWSGTDSYEQYF. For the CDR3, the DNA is TGTGCCAGCAGCTGGTCCGGGACTGACTCCTACGAGCAGTACTTC.

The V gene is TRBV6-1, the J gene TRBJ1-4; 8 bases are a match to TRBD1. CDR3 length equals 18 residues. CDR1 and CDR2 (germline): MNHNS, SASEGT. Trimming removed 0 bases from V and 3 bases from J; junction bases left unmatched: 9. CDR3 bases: TGTGCCAGCAGTGAAGCCGGACAGGGTTTTAGTGCTAATGAAAAACTGTTTTTT. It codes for CASSEAGQGFSANEKLFF.

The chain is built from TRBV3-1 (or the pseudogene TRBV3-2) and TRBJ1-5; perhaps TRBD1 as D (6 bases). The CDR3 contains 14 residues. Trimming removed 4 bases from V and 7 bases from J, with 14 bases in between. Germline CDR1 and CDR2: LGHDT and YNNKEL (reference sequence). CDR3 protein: CASSPNGGGQPQHF. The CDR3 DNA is TGTGCCAGCAGCCCAAACGGCGGGGGCCAGCCCCAGCATTTT.

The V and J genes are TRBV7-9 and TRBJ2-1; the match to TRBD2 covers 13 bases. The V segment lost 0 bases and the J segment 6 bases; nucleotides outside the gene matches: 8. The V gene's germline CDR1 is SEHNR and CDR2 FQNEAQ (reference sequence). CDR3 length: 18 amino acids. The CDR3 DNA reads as TGTGCCAGCAGCTTAGCGCTAGGACTAGCGGGAGTTTCCAATGAGCAGTTCTTC. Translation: CASSLALGLAGVSNEQFF.

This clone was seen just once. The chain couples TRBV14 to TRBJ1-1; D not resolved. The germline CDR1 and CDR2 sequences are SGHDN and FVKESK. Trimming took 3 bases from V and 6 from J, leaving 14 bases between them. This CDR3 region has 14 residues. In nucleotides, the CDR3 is TGTGCCAGCAGCCATGAATCGGGGAGGGCTGAAGCTTTCTTT. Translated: CASSHESGRAEAFF.

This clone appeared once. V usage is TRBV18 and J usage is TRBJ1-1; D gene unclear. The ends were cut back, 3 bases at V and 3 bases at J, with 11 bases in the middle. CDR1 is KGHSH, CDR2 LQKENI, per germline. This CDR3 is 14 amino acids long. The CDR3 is CASSPRITDTEAFF. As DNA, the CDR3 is TGTGCCAGCTCACCGAGAATAACGGACACTGAAGCTTTCTTT.

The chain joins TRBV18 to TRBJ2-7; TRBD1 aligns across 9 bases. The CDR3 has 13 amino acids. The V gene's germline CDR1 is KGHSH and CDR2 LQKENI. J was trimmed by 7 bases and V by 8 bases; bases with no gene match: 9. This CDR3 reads CASASGTGWEQYF. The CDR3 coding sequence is TGTGCCAGCGCCTCCGGGACAGGGTGGGAGCAGTACTTC.

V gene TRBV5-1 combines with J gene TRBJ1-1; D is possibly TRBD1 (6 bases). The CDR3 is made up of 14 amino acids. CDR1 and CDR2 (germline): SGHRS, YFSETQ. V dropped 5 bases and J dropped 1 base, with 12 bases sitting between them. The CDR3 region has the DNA TGCGCCAGCAGGACAGGAGGCCGGAACACTGAAGCTTTCTTT. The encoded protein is CASRTGGRNTEAFF. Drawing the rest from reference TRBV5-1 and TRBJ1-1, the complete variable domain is KAGVTQTPRYLIKTRGQQVTLSCSPISGHRSVSWYQQTPGQGLQFLFEYFSETQRNKGNFPGRFSGRQFSNSRSEMNVSTLELGDSALYLCASRTGGRNTEAFFGQGTRLTVV.

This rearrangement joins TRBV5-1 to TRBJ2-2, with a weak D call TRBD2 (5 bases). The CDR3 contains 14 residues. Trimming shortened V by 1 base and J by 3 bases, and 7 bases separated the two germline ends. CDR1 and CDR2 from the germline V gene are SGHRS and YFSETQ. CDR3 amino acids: CASSLTEDTGELFF. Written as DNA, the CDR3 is TGCGCCAGCAGCTTGACGGAGGACACCGGGGAGCTGTTTTTT.

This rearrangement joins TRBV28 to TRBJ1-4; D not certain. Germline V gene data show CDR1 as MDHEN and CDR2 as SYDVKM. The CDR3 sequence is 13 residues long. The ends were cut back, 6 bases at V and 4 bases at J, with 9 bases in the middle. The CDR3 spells CASRGSLNEKLFF. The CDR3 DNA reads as TGTGCCAGCAGGGGCAGTCTTAATGAAAAACTGTTTTTT.

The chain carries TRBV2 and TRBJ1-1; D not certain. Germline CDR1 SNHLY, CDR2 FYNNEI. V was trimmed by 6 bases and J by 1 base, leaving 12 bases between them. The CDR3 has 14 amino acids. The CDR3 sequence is CASSPGESNTEAFF. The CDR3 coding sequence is TGTGCCAGCAGCCCGGGTGAGTCGAACACTGAAGCTTTCTTT.

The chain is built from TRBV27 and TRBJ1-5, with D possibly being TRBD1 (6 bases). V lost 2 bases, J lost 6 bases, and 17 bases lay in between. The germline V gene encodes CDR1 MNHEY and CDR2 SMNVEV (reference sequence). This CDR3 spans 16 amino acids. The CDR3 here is CASSLGGGARSQPQHF. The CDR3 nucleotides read TGTGCCAGCAGTTTAGGCGGGGGCGCACGGTCTCAGCCCCAGCATTTT.